The present TCR beta chain was sequenced within a study of shared clonotypes between healthy human individuals. Turning to the study itself: The people who gave samples were a couple of women and three men aged 18 to 49.

The study, taken as a whole, reports: It was anticipated that sequencing depth would influence how many clonotypes donors shared. The generation probabilities recorded for non-shared clonotypes fell below those of clonotypes shared by all four donors.

V shed 4 bases, J shed 1 base, and the junction held 7 bases outside the gene matches. The CDR3 runs 16 residues. From germline, CDR1 is SGHRS and CDR2 YFSETQ. Splitting of CD4+ cells produced CD45RA+ naive and CD45RA-negative memory subsets. The count of this clone is one. The antigen is unknown. The table came from immunoSEQ multiplex PCR; TCRdb's copy has only in-frame clones and leaves some out. Of 2 million to 2.5 million clones detected, around 95% appear once; the ten largest clones hold more than 0.1%. Sequencing used naive CD4+ T cells sorted from blood. Documented subset: CD45RA+ positively selected. This sequence originates from a man younger than 35 in good health. The chain uses TRBV5-1 and TRBJ2-5; TRBD1 agrees at 10 bases. The CDR3 DNA reads TGCGCCAGCAGCCCGGGGACAGGGGTCTCCCAAGAGACCCAGTACTTC. Amino acids: CASSPGTGVSQETQYF. The full variable domain, in which reference TRBV5-1 and TRBJ2-5 provide the parts outside the CDR3, is KAGVTQTPRYLIKTRGQQVTLSCSPISGHRSVSWYQQTPGQGLQFLFEYFSETQRNKGNFPGRFSGRQFSNSRSEMNVSTLELGDSALYLCASSPGTGVSQETQYFGPGTRLLVL.